This TCR beta chain stems from a study of T cell clusters in autoimmune cytopenias. CDR1 SQVTM and CDR2 ANQGSEA come from the germline V gene. This CDR3 spans 13 amino acids. TRB rearrangements were amplified by touch-down multiplex PCR with mixed TRB-A/B primers. For each CDR3 protein, TCRdb gives one entry from its re-call of the multiplex PCR reads, without DNA. This listing includes under 9,500 distinct CDR3 sequences. This clonotype counts as medium-sized (0.01 to 0.1%) by frequency. TRB amplification used around 270 ng of peripheral blood genomic DNA. V usage is TRBV29-1 and J usage is TRBJ2-7; checking the TCRdb D call of TRBD1 is not possible without DNA. This sequence originates from a human donor with an autoimmune cytopenia or autoimmune hepatitis (not recorded which). The sample comprised peripheral blood. The CDR3 is CSVDVPGSYEQYF.